What follows are 8 T cell receptor beta chains derived from one specimen sequenced in a study of monozygotic twins with inflammatory bowel disease. TCRdb reanalyzed the 5' RACE reads and collapses them to one entry per CDR3 protein, without DNA. The data show around 230,000 distinct CDR3 sequences, and the top ten clones hold 1.5% to 2%. Sequenced material: blood. The receptor set was obtained from a human donor with ulcerative colitis or Crohn's disease, or a healthy co-twin of an affected twin (not recorded which).

This sequence joins TRBV7-2 and TRBJ2-1. This CDR3 has 14 residues. Germline CDR1 is SGHTA and CDR2 is FQGNSA. CDR3 residues: CASSVGGPLNEQFF.

This chain connects TRBV5-1 to TRBJ2-5; the D gene TCRdb calls, TRBD1, cannot be checked with no DNA. The CDR3 sequence is 13 residues long. Germline lookup yields CDR1 SGHRS and CDR2 YFSETQ. The CDR3 protein is CASSFNPGETQYF.

V is TRBV20-1 and J is TRBJ2-7; no DNA is available, so the TRBD2 call from TCRdb remains unchecked. This CDR3 is built from 14 residues. Per germline, CDR1 DFQATT and CDR2 SNEGSKA (reference sequence). The CDR3 reads CRATDWTREEEQYF.

The chain couples TRBV7-9 to TRBJ2-1; TCRdb outputs TRBD2, but without DNA this stays unchecked. Germline loops: CDR1 SEHNR, CDR2 FQNEAQ (reference sequence). This CDR3 is built from 16 residues. CDR3 loop: CASTPPGLMSRDEQFF.

The chain carries TRBV27 and TRBJ1-5. The CDR3 loop spans 15 amino acids. CDR1 and CDR2 (germline): MNHEY, SMNVEV (reference sequence). The chain's CDR3 is CASSFTADGNQPQHF.

CDR3 protein: CATSDLASAYNEQFF. The chain employs TRBV24-1 and TRBJ2-1. The CDR3 contains 15 residues. The V gene's germline CDR1 is KGHDR and CDR2 SFDVKD.

V gene TRBV20-1 combines with J gene TRBJ2-5; there is no DNA to check the TCRdb D call of TRBD1. CDR3 size: 17 residues. CDR1 is DFQATT, CDR2 SNEGSKA, per germline (reference sequence). The CDR3 sequence is CSAWFLAGESIQETQYF.

The V and J genes are TRBV28 and TRBJ1-2; TCRdb picks TRBD1, but there is no DNA to check that call. This CDR3 is 13 amino acids long. Germline V gene data show CDR1 as MDHEN and CDR2 as SYDVKM. CDR3 sequence: CASSPGTGVGYTF.